These 21 T cell receptor beta chains originate from one sample sequenced in a study of blood T cell repertoires in COVID-19 (dated by TCRdb to the early 2020s). The library was built by means of the immunoSEQ multiplex PCR assay. The clones in this table, taken by TCRdb from immuneACCESS, are in-frame only. Not every clone is retained; where verified, under half of the shortfall comes from an unresolved V gene, and the cause of the rest is unknown. The sample table lists a few hundred thousand clones, about 89% of them with a count of one. The ten largest account for about 0.8% of the sample. Sequencing input: peripheral blood. The source is a man aged 25 to 45 with acute or convalescent COVID-19.

The rearrangement uses TRBV7-9 and TRBJ2-3; TRBD2 aligns across 7 bases. CDR3 length equals 18 residues. Germline CDR1 SEHNR, CDR2 FQNEAQ (reference sequence). V lost 2 bases and J lost 4; bases outside the gene matches: 15. CDR3 protein: CASSLTLGGGLLPDTQYF. CDR3 nucleotide sequence: TGTGCCAGCAGCTTAACCCTTGGGGGAGGGCTCCTGCCAGATACGCAGTATTTT.

The chain links TRBV6-5 to TRBJ1-1; D is ambiguous. Germline V gene lookup returns CDR1 MNHEY and CDR2 SVGAGI. Trimming shortened V by 6 bases and J by 8 bases, and 13 bases separated the two germline ends. This CDR3 is 12 amino acids long. CDR3 in amino acids: CASSLSSLEAFF. In nucleotides, the CDR3 is TGTGCCAGCAGCCTTTCGAGCTTGGAAGCTTTCTTT.

This sequence joins TRBV18 and TRBJ2-5; 7 nucleotides align to TRBD2. CDR1 and CDR2 (germline): KGHSH, LQKENI. V was clipped by 0 bases and J by 1 base; unmatched bases: 5. The CDR3 runs to 16 residues. The CDR3 nucleotides read TGTGCCAGCTCACCACCGGAGCGGGGATTCCAAGAGACCCAGTACTTC. It encodes CASSPPERGFQETQYF.

The chain uses TRBV3-1 (or the pseudogene TRBV3-2) and TRBJ1-2; D remains ambiguous. Trimming removed 0 bases from V and 3 bases from J, with 17 bases in between. Germline CDR1 is LGHDT and CDR2 is YNNKEL (reference sequence). The CDR3 spans 17 residues. The DNA for the CDR3 is TGTGCCAGCAGCCAAGAGGGGTCAGGCAGGACTCACTATGGCTACACCTTC. It translates to CASSQEGSGRTHYGYTF.

The rearrangement joins TRBV28 to TRBJ1-1, with a possible D match to TRBD1 (6 bases). Germline V gene sequence: CDR1 MDHEN, CDR2 SYDVKM. The V end lost 5 bases, the J end lost 10 bases, and 17 bases lay between the germline ends. This CDR3 is 13 amino acids long. The CDR3 reads CASSRNRVGGAFF. The CDR3 nucleotides are TGTGCCAGCAGTCGTAACAGGGTCGGAGGAGCTTTCTTT.

V and J are TRBV28 and TRBJ2-2; D not certain. The CDR3 is 14 residues long. V shed 5 bases and J shed 4 bases, with 11 bases lying between them. CDR1 is MDHEN and CDR2 is SYDVKM in the germline V gene. The CDR3 coding sequence is TGTGCCAGCAGTCTAGACCGAGTCACCGGGGAGCTGTTTTTT. Translating gives CASSLDRVTGELFF.

The rearrangement joins TRBV7-9 to TRBJ1-6; maybe TRBD1 (5 bases). Germline V gives CDR1 SEHNR, CDR2 FQNEAQ (reference sequence). Trimming removed 1 base at V and 7 bases at J, with 14 bases between. CDR3 length equals 16 residues. CDR3: CASSLVSGIRNSPLHF. The CDR3 nucleotides are TGTGCCAGCAGCTTAGTGTCAGGGATTCGGAATTCACCCCTCCACTTT.

The chain is built from TRBV21-1 and TRBJ1-1; the D call TRBD1 from the table was never checked on the DNA. TRBV21-1 is a documented pseudogene. The CDR3 is made up of 15 amino acids. The CDR3 protein is CASSKARDRGTEAFF. The DNA for the CDR3 is TGTGCCAGCAGCAAAGCTCGGGACAGGGGCACTGAAGCTTTCTTT.

This rearrangement joins TRBV9 to TRBJ2-2; D not resolved. Germline-derived CDR1 and CDR2 are SGDLS and YYNGEE. V lost 4 bases, J lost 0 bases, and 10 bases lay in between. The length of the CDR3 is 15 residues. The CDR3 loop is CASSIDISNTGELFF. For the CDR3, the DNA is TGTGCCAGCAGCATAGACATATCGAACACCGGGGAGCTGTTTTTT.

The chain employs TRBV18 and TRBJ2-5; D is perhaps TRBD2 (6 bases). The CDR3 consists of 13 residues. Germline V gives CDR1 KGHSH, CDR2 LQKENI. V was pared by 3 bases and J by 2 bases, with 7 bases between. The CDR3 coding sequence is TGTGCCAGCTCACCCGGGGGACAAGAGACCCAGTACTTC. Amino acid sequence: CASSPGGQETQYF.

This clone was seen a handful of times. The V and J genes are TRBV24-1 and TRBJ1-1, with a tentative D call TRBD1 (5 bases). V lost 7 bases and J lost 11, with 13 bases in between. The germline gives CDR1 KGHDR, CDR2 SFDVKD. This CDR3 comprises 11 residues. CDR3 coding DNA: TGTGCCACCAGCGGTAACAGGTTTGCTTTCTTT. Encoded protein: CATSGNRFAFF.

This chain connects TRBV27 to TRBJ2-3; D might be TRBD2 (7 bases). The CDR3 loop spans 14 amino acids. CDR1 and CDR2 (germline): MNHEY, SMNVEV (reference sequence). Between the trimmed V and J ends, which lost 8 bases and 2 bases, there was a span of 14 bases. The CDR3 nucleotides are TGTGCCAGCGGTGGGGGGGCCCACACAGATACGCAGTATTTT. It yields the protein CASGGGAHTDTQYF.

This clone was counted only a few times. The rearrangement uses TRBV19 and TRBJ1-1; the match to TRBD1 covers 10 bases. The length of the CDR3 is 16 residues. V was pared by 2 bases and J by 3 bases, with 6 bases of the junction left unmatched. Per germline, CDR1 LNHDA and CDR2 SQIVND (reference sequence). CDR3 residues: CASSISPGQGYTEAFF. Here the CDR3 DNA reads TGTGCCAGTAGTATATCTCCGGGACAGGGGTACACTGAAGCTTTCTTT.

The rearrangement uses TRBV7-2 and TRBJ2-1, with D perhaps TRBD2 (5 bases). V shed 1 base and J shed 11 bases, with 18 bases lying between them. The CDR3 has 15 amino acids. Germline V gene sequence: CDR1 SGHTA, CDR2 FQGNSA. The CDR3 is CASSLGSLGGSKQFF. For the CDR3, the DNA is TGTGCCAGCAGCTTAGGGTCCCTCGGCGGGTCAAAGCAGTTCTTC.

The rearrangement joins TRBV27 to TRBJ1-2, with D maybe TRBD1 (5 bases). The CDR3 extends over 14 amino acids. CDR1 and CDR2 (germline): MNHEY, SMNVEV (reference sequence). V was shortened by 1 base and J by 3 bases, with 9 bases between the two germline ends. This CDR3 is CASSLWGGDYGYTF. In DNA, the CDR3 is TGTGCCAGCAGTTTATGGGGAGGGGACTATGGCTACACCTTC.

The genes are TRBV2 and TRBJ2-5, with a tentative D call TRBD1 (5 bases). This CDR3 spans 12 amino acids. V was shortened by 5 bases and J by 2 bases, with 6 bases between the two germline ends. Germline CDR1 reads SNHLY; CDR2 reads FYNNEI. The CDR3 region has the DNA TGTGCCAGCAGTAGACAGCAAGAGACCCAGTACTTC. Its protein product is CASSRQQETQYF.

The chain recombines TRBV19 with TRBJ1-5, with 10 nucleotides matching TRBD1. Germline CDR1 is LNHDA and CDR2 is SQIVND (reference sequence). The V segment lost 4 bases and the J segment 4 bases; nucleotides outside the gene matches: 4. This CDR3 is built from 15 residues. The CDR3: CASSSGTGVNQPQHF. Here the CDR3 DNA reads TGTGCCAGTAGTAGCGGGACAGGGGTAAATCAGCCCCAGCATTTT. The complete variable domain, with remaining parts taken from reference TRBV19 and TRBJ1-5, reads DGGITQSPKYLFRKEGQNVTLSCEQNLNHDAMYWYRQDPGQGLRLIYYSQIVNDFQKGDIAEGYSVSREKKESFPLTVTSAQKNPTAFYLCASSSGTGVNQPQHFGDGTRLSIL.

The rearrangement joins TRBV19 to TRBJ1-1, with D possibly being TRBD1 (6 bases). V dropped 2 bases and J dropped 1 base, with 14 bases sitting between them. Per germline, CDR1 LNHDA and CDR2 SQIVND (reference sequence). This CDR3 contains 16 residues. CDR3 residues: CASSIIQGRANTEAFF. The CDR3 nucleotides are TGTGCCAGTAGTATAATACAGGGTCGGGCGAACACTGAAGCTTTCTTT. The variable domain in full, completed from reference TRBV19 and TRBJ1-1, reads DGGITQSPKYLFRKEGQNVTLSCEQNLNHDAMYWYRQDPGQGLRLIYYSQIVNDFQKGDIAEGYSVSREKKESFPLTVTSAQKNPTAFYLCASSIIQGRANTEAFFGQGTRLTVV.

The chain is built from TRBV27 and TRBJ1-5; 10 nucleotides agree with TRBD1. CDR1 is MNHEY, CDR2 SMNVEV, per germline (reference sequence). The CDR3 runs 16 residues. Unmatched junction bases numbered 6, after V lost 6 bases and J lost 1 base. For the CDR3, the DNA is TGTGCCAGCAGAACGTGGACAGGGGGAAGCAATCAGCCCCAGCATTTT. Translated: CASRTWTGGSNQPQHF.

This clone was seen once. The CDR3 coding sequence is TGCGCCAGCAGCTTGGTGACTAGCGGGAGGGAGACCCAGTACTTC. This encodes CASSLVTSGRETQYF. The chain uses TRBV5-1 and TRBJ2-5; 13 nucleotides agree with TRBD2. CDR1 and CDR2 from the germline V gene are SGHRS and YFSETQ. CDR3 length equals 15 residues. The V and J ends lost 0 bases and 5 bases, in that order; junction bases with no gene match: 1.

The V call is TRBV4-1, the J call TRBJ2-1; possibly TRBD1 for D (7 bases). Germline CDR1 is MGHRA and CDR2 is YSYEKL. The CDR3 sequence is 15 residues long. V was cut by 4 bases and J by 5 bases, with 15 bases left in between. This CDR3 is CASSRLGGGNNEQFF. The CDR3 DNA is TGCGCCAGCAGCCGCTTAGGAGGGGGCAACAATGAGCAGTTCTTC.